This TCR beta chain is from a study of Ad26.COV2.S vaccination and SARS-CoV-2 variants. Study-level findings and limits: Spike-specific CD8+ and CD4+ T cell responses reportedly showed substantial breadth after vaccination.

Stated treatment: 19 received Ad26.COV2.S at low or high dose, single or two shots; five or six received placebo; per-sample allocation not given. Sampling took place 63 days after the first vaccine or placebo injection. The vaccine delivered Wuhan-strain SARS-CoV-2 spike through an Ad26 vector. To note about this clone: Its specificity is not known.

Some clones are missing from TCRdb's copy, which holds only in-frame ones; the method was immunoSEQ multiplex PCR. The sample comprises approximately 300,000 clones, more than 70% of which are singletons, and more than 1.5% rests with the top ten. The sample was peripheral blood, taken in a trial of Ad26.COV2.S vaccine versus placebo. This clonotype was sampled from a person aged 18-60 years who received the Ad26.COV2.S COVID-19 vaccine or a placebo.

The CDR3 region is CASSHPGTSRDTQYF. The CDR3 DNA sequence: TGTGCCAGCAGCCACCCCGGGACTAGCAGGGATACGCAGTATTTT. The genes are TRBV3-1 (or the pseudogene TRBV3-2) and TRBJ2-3; TRBD2 aligns across 9 bases. The germline gives CDR1 LGHDT, CDR2 YNNKEL (reference sequence). The V segment lost 3 bases and the J segment 6 bases; nucleotides outside the gene matches: 7. The CDR3 sequence is 15 residues long.